Each of the 26 T cell receptor beta chains below was sequenced from the same sample in a study of human T cells and chemical hapten exposure (TCRdb year 2021). The receptor library was made with RACE. Sequencing took place on a NextSeq 500. The raw public reads went through TCRdb reprocessing: fastp at Q25, MiXCR clone calling, in-frame beta chains kept. For every CDR3 protein sequence, its rows merge into one entry that carries the most common genes and DNA. This sample lists over 95,000 distinct CDR3 sequences; 9.5% to 15% were detected once. Of the sample, approximately 2% falls within the top ten clones. This specimen's time point label, interpreted: patch test 1, 2 weeks after DPC sensitization. Interpreted using the paper, the treatment or condition label stands for: therapeutic diphenylcyclopropenone sensitization with weekly scalp DPC. Sequenced here: whole blood, sampled in connection with sensitization to the hapten diphenylcyclopropenone (DPC). These receptor sequences come from a middle-aged woman with alopecia areata. Some clones in this sample may be carry-over from other donors' samples.

The table lists this clonotype with a few counts. The rearrangement uses TRBV30 and TRBJ1-5; the D is unclear. CDR1 is GTSNPN and CDR2 is SVGIG in the germline V gene (reference sequence). The CDR3 is 14 amino acids. The V end lost 1 base, the J end lost 1 base, and 8 bases lay between the germline ends. The CDR3 protein is CAWSAGRSNQPQHF. The CDR3, as DNA: TGTGCCTGGAGTGCCGGACGGAGCAATCAGCCCCAGCATTTT.

J is TRBJ2-7 and V is TRBV3-1, with D perhaps matching TRBD2 (6 bases). The V end was cut by 0 bases, the J end by 3 bases, with 18 bases between. The CDR3 has 17 residues. In germline, CDR1 is LGHDT, CDR2 YNNKEL (reference sequence). The CDR3 sequence: CASSQDENLAAGYEQYF. For the CDR3, the DNA is TGTGCCAGCAGCCAAGATGAGAATTTAGCGGCCGGCTACGAGCAGTACTTC.

V gene TRBV2 combines with J gene TRBJ2-3, with 10 nucleotides matching TRBD2. V was pared by 7 bases and J by 2 bases, with 9 bases of the junction left unmatched. Looked up from germline, CDR1 is SNHLY and CDR2 is FYNNEI. This CDR3 comprises 16 residues. CDR3 bases: TGTGCCAGCATTCACAGACTAGCGGGTATCACAGATACGCAGTATTTT. This codes for CASIHRLAGITDTQYF. The full variable domain, its missing parts supplied by reference TRBV2 and TRBJ2-3, is EPEVTQTPSHQVTQMGQEVILRCVPISNHLYFYWYRQILGQKVEFLVSFYNNEISEKSEIFDDQFSVERPDGSNFTLKIRSTKLEDSAMYFCASIHRLAGITDTQYFGPGTRLTVL.

CDR3 sequence (DNA): TGCGCCAGCAGCCAAGAACCAGGGCCCTACGAGCAGTACTTC. Its protein product is CASSQEPGPYEQYF. The V gene is TRBV4-3, the J gene TRBJ2-7; D perhaps matches TRBD1 (5 bases). V was pared by 0 bases and J by 2 bases, with 8 bases between. This CDR3 region has 14 residues. Germline lookup yields CDR1 LGHNA and CDR2 YSLEER.

This clonotype was counted ten times or more. The rearrangement joins TRBV24-1 to TRBJ2-5; 7 bases line up with TRBD2. Trimming removed 9 bases from V and 6 bases from J; junction bases left unmatched: 21. CDR1 is KGHDR and CDR2 is SFDVKD in the germline V gene. This CDR3 has 17 amino acids. The CDR3 here is CATLVMWRESHKKTQYF. DNA for the CDR3: TGTGCCACCCTGGTGATGTGGCGGGAGTCTCATAAGAAGACCCAGTACTTC.

This clonotype was recorded a few times. This chain connects TRBV6-2 or TRBV6-3 to TRBJ1-5; TRBD1 matches 9 bases. CDR1 is MNHEY and CDR2 is SVGEGT in the germline V gene. The CDR3 loop spans 14 amino acids. Unmatched junction bases numbered 4, after V lost 8 bases and J lost 2 bases. As DNA, the CDR3 is TGTGCCAGCGACAGGGGGGGCGGCAATCAGCCCCAGCATTTT. Protein sequence: CASDRGGGNQPQHF.

There are a few counts of this clonotype. The chain has TRBV29-1 and TRBJ2-1; D is unclear. CDR1 SQVTM and CDR2 ANQGSEA come from the germline V gene. With 6 bases removed from V and 5 bases from J, the gap between germline ends came to 5 bases. The CDR3 is made up of 10 amino acids. CDR3 protein: CSVQHNEQFF. The CDR3 bases are TGCAGCGTACAACACAATGAGCAGTTCTTC.

The rearrangement uses TRBV7-2 and TRBJ2-3; 9 bases are shared with TRBD2. Trimming at V came to 3 bases and at J to 2 bases, leaving 3 bases not matched to a gene. Germline assignment: CDR1 SGHTA and CDR2 FQGNSA. There are 15 residues in the CDR3. The CDR3 bases are TGTGCCAGCAGCTTTAGCGGGGGCCCCACAGATACGCAGTATTTT. It encodes CASSFSGGPTDTQYF.

The chain has TRBV7-2 and TRBJ2-3; 8 bases map to TRBD1. Trimming cost V 3 bases and J 13 bases; bases outside gene matches: 9. This CDR3 is 13 amino acids long. The germline gives CDR1 SGHTA, CDR2 FQGNSA. In nucleotides, the CDR3 is TGTGCCAGCAGCTTCCGTGGGGACAGGAAAGAGTATTTT. Its protein is CASSFRGDRKEYF.

This clonotype has a single count. The chain uses TRBV9 and TRBJ2-7, with 7 positions matching TRBD2. Unmatched junction bases numbered 6, after V lost 0 bases and J lost 6 bases. The CDR3 runs 14 residues. Germline lookup yields CDR1 SGDLS and CDR2 YYNGEE. CDR3 protein: CASSVAPRGGEQYF. DNA of the CDR3: TGTGCCAGCAGCGTAGCGCCCCGCGGGGGCGAGCAGTACTTC. The entire variable domain, with the rest obtained from reference TRBV9 and TRBJ2-7, is as follows: DSGVTQTPKHLITATGQRVTLRCSPRSGDLSVYWYQQSLDQGLQFLIQYYNGEERAKGNILERFSAQQFPDLHSELNLSSLELGDSALYFCASSVAPRGGEQYFGPGTRLTVT.

There are many counts of this clonotype. This chain connects TRBV6-6 to TRBJ2-3; tentative D call: TRBD2 (6 bases). This CDR3 has 15 residues. Germline V gene data show CDR1 as MNHNY and CDR2 as SVGAGI (reference sequence). V lost 7 bases, J lost 0 bases, and 14 bases lay in between. The CDR3: CASIQLATSTDTQYF. The CDR3 DNA follows: TGTGCCAGCATTCAGCTAGCGACTAGCACAGATACGCAGTATTTT.

This clonotype was seen a handful of times. The chain employs TRBV18 and TRBJ1-4, with D hard to call. The CDR3 has 15 amino acids. Germline V gene lookup returns CDR1 KGHSH and CDR2 LQKENI. The V gene lost 0 bases and the J gene lost 0 bases, with 5 bases spanning the gap. The CDR3 DNA follows: TGTGCCAGCTCACCACCGCCAGCAACTAATGAAAAACTGTTTTTT. Translating it yields CASSPPPATNEKLFF.

This clonotype was seen only a few times. The genes are TRBV29-1 and TRBJ2-1; the D gene is possibly TRBD2 (5 bases). The CDR3 has 12 amino acids. CDR1 is SQVTM and CDR2 is ANQGSEA in the germline V gene. The V end was cut by 6 bases, the J end by 4 bases, with 10 bases between. The CDR3 spells CSVGMIYNEQFF. The CDR3 region has the DNA TGCAGCGTCGGGATGATATACAATGAGCAGTTCTTC.

The rearrangement uses TRBV7-2 and TRBJ2-3; 7 bases align to TRBD1. V dropped 5 bases and J dropped 4; count of bases not matched to a gene: 6. The CDR3 is 14 amino acids. In germline, CDR1 is SGHTA, CDR2 FQGNSA. As DNA, the CDR3 is TGTGCCAGCAGCCGAAACAGGGGCCCAGATACGCAGTATTTT. Encoded protein: CASSRNRGPDTQYF.

This clonotype was seen at least ten times. The chain uses TRBV7-2 and TRBJ1-4; 8 nucleotides match TRBD1. Germline V gives CDR1 SGHTA, CDR2 FQGNSA. V gave up 1 base and J gave up 13 bases; unmatched junction bases: 17. This CDR3 is built from 17 residues. The CDR3 region has the DNA TGTGCCAGCAGCTTAGGGGGACAGGAAAGACAACCCAGAGGACTGTTTTTT. Encoded protein: CASSLGGQERQPRGLFF. Full variable domain (rest looked up from reference TRBV7-2 and TRBJ1-4): GAGVSQSPSNKVTEKGKDVELRCDPISGHTALYWYRQSLGQGLEFLIYFQGNSAPDKSGLPSDRFSAERTGGSVSTLTIQRTQQEDSAVYLCASSLGGQERQPRGLFFGSGTQLSVL.

The chain couples TRBV12-3 or TRBV12-4 to TRBJ1-5; D gene ambiguous. Trimming pared 3 bases from V and 6 bases from J, leaving 6 bases between. This CDR3 region has 12 residues. The CDR3 nucleotides are TGTGCCAGCAGTTTCGGGGTTCAGCCCCAGCATTTT. It is translated as CASSFGVQPQHF.

The sample holds many counts of this clonotype. This chain joins TRBV29-1 and TRBJ2-7, with TRBD2 identical over 10 bases. The CDR3 length is 16 residues. Per the germline V gene, CDR1 is SQVTM and CDR2 is ANQGSEA. Trimming at V came to 0 bases and at J to 2 bases, leaving 7 bases not matched to a gene. The CDR3 DNA reads TGCAGCGTTGAAGATCAAGCTAGCGGGAGCACCTACGAGCAGTACTTC. Protein: CSVEDQASGSTYEQYF.

The rearrangement links TRBV20-1 to TRBJ2-3, with TRBD2 matching over 11 bases. The trim removed 2 bases at V and 4 bases at J, leaving 5 bases unmatched. This CDR3 contains 15 residues. CDR1 is DFQATT and CDR2 is SNEGSKA in the germline V gene (reference sequence). This chain's CDR3 is CSARMTSGNPDTQYF. In nucleotides, the CDR3 is TGCAGTGCTAGAATGACTAGCGGGAACCCAGATACGCAGTATTTT.

This chain joins TRBV5-8 and TRBJ1-5, with D perhaps matching TRBD1 (5 bases). Germline V gene sequence: CDR1 SGHTS, CDR2 YDEGEE. V lost 7 bases and J 3 bases, leaving 8 bases between the germline ends. The CDR3 runs 12 residues. CDR3 amino acids: CASQGNNQPQHF. CDR3 DNA: TGTGCCAGCCAGGGAAACAATCAGCCCCAGCATTTT.

This clonotype was seen many times. This sequence joins TRBV7-9 and TRBJ1-3; TRBD1 matches at 7 bases. Looked up from germline, CDR1 is SEHNR and CDR2 is FQNEAQ (reference sequence). CDR3 size: 14 residues. The J segment lost 2 bases and the V segment lost 9 bases, leaving 7 bases of the junction unmatched. The chain's CDR3 is CASQTGLAGNTIYF. In nucleotides, the CDR3 is TGTGCCAGTCAGACAGGGCTGGCTGGAAACACCATATATTTT.

The chain employs TRBV27 and TRBJ1-2; 12 bases are a match to TRBD1. This CDR3 has 14 amino acids. Germline CDR1 MNHEY, CDR2 SMNVEV (reference sequence). J gave up 8 bases and V 0 bases, and 1 base lay outside the gene matches. The CDR3 here is CASSLSGTGGGYTF. DNA for the CDR3: TGTGCCAGCAGTTTATCCGGGACAGGGGGCGGCTACACCTTC.

CDR3 nucleotides: TGCGCCAGCAGCCACGGACTAGCGGCCACAGATACGCAGTATTTT. Protein product: CASSHGLAATDTQYF. This chain connects TRBV4-1 to TRBJ2-3; 10 bases are shared with TRBD2. The germline V gene has CDR1 MGHRA and CDR2 YSYEKL. This CDR3 region has 15 residues. The V segment lost 3 bases and the J segment 2 bases; nucleotides outside the gene matches: 2.

This clonotype has a count of ten or more. CDR3 amino acids: CAWRLPRDTSWNEQFF. As DNA, the CDR3 is TGTGCCTGGAGGCTCCCCCGGGACACCTCTTGGAATGAGCAGTTCTTC. J is TRBJ2-1 and V is TRBV30; TRBD1 is a possible D gene (6 bases). The CDR3 length is 16 residues. Trimming took 3 bases from V and 7 from J, leaving 22 bases between them. Germline-derived CDR1 and CDR2 are GTSNPN and SVGIG (reference sequence).

This clonotype has a count of ten or more. The rearrangement joins TRBV14 to TRBJ2-6, with no clear D. Between the trimmed V and J ends, which lost 4 bases and 0 bases, there was a span of 7 bases. Germline V gives CDR1 SGHDN, CDR2 FVKESK. This CDR3 region has 15 residues. CDR3 sequence: CASSRQVSGANVLTF. DNA of the CDR3: TGTGCCAGCAGCCGCCAGGTCTCTGGGGCCAACGTCCTGACTTTC. The full variable domain, in which reference TRBV14 and TRBJ2-6 provide the parts outside the CDR3, is EAGVTQFPSHSVIEKGQTVTLRCDPISGHDNLYWYRRVMGKEIKFLLHFVKESKQDESGMPNNRFLAERTGGTYSTLKVQPAELEDSGVYFCASSRQVSGANVLTFGAGSRLTVL.

This clonotype was found a few times. The chain has TRBV5-1 and TRBJ1-2; D gene ambiguous. Germline CDR1 and CDR2: SGHRS and YFSETQ. Trimming removed 4 bases at V and 1 base at J, with 11 bases between. The CDR3 is 14 residues long. CDR3 sequence: CASSAGTDNYGYTF. The CDR3 coding sequence is TGCGCCAGCAGCGCGGGCACCGATAACTATGGCTACACCTTC.

A few counts support this clonotype. The chain carries TRBV5-4 and TRBJ2-1, with 7 bases identical to TRBD2. J lost 4 bases, V lost 4 bases, and 14 bases had no gene match. Germline CDR1 and CDR2: SGHNT and YYREEE (reference sequence). CDR3 length: 17 amino acids. CDR3 DNA sequence: TGTGCCAGCAGCCCAACCCGAGCGGGACCGTCTTACAATGAGCAGTTCTTC. Protein: CASSPTRAGPSYNEQFF.